Listed below are T cell receptor beta chains from one sample, sequenced in a study of cytomegalovirus exposure and HLA in healthy donors. The protocol was immunoSEQ multiplex PCR, while the TCRdb copy is restricted to in-frame clones and leaves out a portion. This sample has 95,000 to 110,000 clones, with 79% found just once. The material sequenced was PBMCs. The receptors come from a man aged 45-60 years in good health and CMV-seropositive. Each CDR3 is given with its conserved first and last residue. A D gene is named only where the DNA matches it firmly. Size is stated for part of the rows, as once, few or many counts, or as a class when the clone is expanded.

j_call: TRBJ1-4; clone_size: once; v_call: TRBV19; d_call: .; cdr3_nt: TGTGCCAGTAGTATCGGCAACAGACCCCCTAATGAAAAACTGTTTTTT; cdr3_aa: CASSIGNRPPNEKLFF
j_call: TRBJ2-7; clone_size: .; v_call: TRBV16; d_call: .; cdr3_nt: TGTGCCAGCAGCCAATCGGACAGAGGCGAGCAGTACTTC; cdr3_aa: CASSQSDRGEQYF
j_call: TRBJ2-7; clone_size: few; v_call: TRBV19; d_call: .; cdr3_nt: TGTGCCAGCCTATCAGGGGCCGGGGAGCAGTACTTC; cdr3_aa: CASLSGAGEQYF
j_call: TRBJ2-1; clone_size: .; v_call: TRBV5-1; d_call: .; cdr3_nt: TGCGCCAGCAGCTTGGCCTTCGGGACATCCAATGAGCAGTTCTTC; cdr3_aa: CASSLAFGTSNEQFF
j_call: TRBJ1-1; clone_size: .; v_call: TRBV19; d_call: .; cdr3_nt: TGTGCCAGTACCGGGGACACTTCGAACACTGAAGCTTTCTTT; cdr3_aa: CASTGDTSNTEAFF
j_call: TRBJ2-1; clone_size: .; v_call: TRBV30; d_call: .; cdr3_nt: TGTGCCTGGAGTAACCCTAGCATAGGTGTCGATGAGCAGTTCTTC; cdr3_aa: CAWSNPSIGVDEQFF
j_call: TRBJ2-1; clone_size: .; v_call: TRBV27; d_call: TRBD2; cdr3_nt: TGTGCCAGCAGTCCACCTAGCGGGAGGGCCTACAATGAGCAGTTCTTC; cdr3_aa: CASSPPSGRAYNEQFF
j_call: TRBJ2-3; clone_size: .; v_call: TRBV6-4; d_call: TRBD2; cdr3_nt: TGTGCCAGTAGTCTCGCGGGAGAACCCACAGATACGCAGTATTTT; cdr3_aa: CASSLAGEPTDTQYF
j_call: TRBJ1-2; clone_size: .; v_call: TRBV7-2; d_call: .; cdr3_nt: TGTGCCAGCAGCGAGGACAGCTATGGCTACACCTTC; cdr3_aa: CASSEDSYGYTF
j_call: TRBJ1-4; clone_size: .; v_call: TRBV5-6; d_call: TRBD1; cdr3_nt: TGTGCCAGCAGCTTGGACGTCGGGACAGGGGATGAAAAACTGTTTTTT; cdr3_aa: CASSLDVGTGDEKLFF
j_call: TRBJ2-1; clone_size: .; v_call: TRBV28; d_call: TRBD1; cdr3_nt: TGTGCCAGCAGCGACCCGGGACAGTTTGAGGAGCAGTTCTTC; cdr3_aa: CASSDPGQFEEQFF
j_call: TRBJ1-5; clone_size: .; v_call: TRBV28; d_call: .; cdr3_nt: TGTGCCAGCAGTTCGCCGGGGAGTCATCAGCCCCAGCATTTT; cdr3_aa: CASSSPGSHQPQHF
j_call: TRBJ2-7; clone_size: .; v_call: TRBV27; d_call: TRBD2; cdr3_nt: TGTGCCAGCAGGCGACTAGCGGAAAGCTCCTACGAGCAGTACTTC; cdr3_aa: CASRRLAESSYEQYF
j_call: TRBJ2-3; clone_size: medium-sized; v_call: TRBV6-1; d_call: TRBD2; cdr3_nt: TGTGCCAGCAGCTTACTAGCGGGAGGGACAGATACGCAGTATTTT; cdr3_aa: CASSLLAGGTDTQYF
j_call: TRBJ2-5; clone_size: few; v_call: TRBV29-1; d_call: .; cdr3_nt: TGCAGCATCCGCTTGGGAGTGACCCAGTACTTC; cdr3_aa: CSIRLGVTQYF
j_call: TRBJ2-3; clone_size: once; v_call: TRBV6-6; d_call: .; cdr3_nt: TGTGCCAGCACGCCACAGGGCGGGTATAGCACAGATACGCAGTATTTT; cdr3_aa: CASTPQGGYSTDTQYF
j_call: TRBJ2-3; clone_size: .; v_call: TRBV28; d_call: .; cdr3_nt: TGTGCCAGCAGTTTAAGGGCCAGGGAGCAGTATTTT; cdr3_aa: CASSLRAREQYF
j_call: TRBJ1-5; clone_size: .; v_call: TRBV19; d_call: .; cdr3_nt: TGTGCCAGTAGTATTGGGGCGCAGCAGCCCCAGCATTTT; cdr3_aa: CASSIGAQQPQHF
j_call: TRBJ2-7; clone_size: few; v_call: TRBV18; d_call: TRBD1; cdr3_nt: TGTGCCAGCTCACAAAGGGGACAGGGAATTACCTCTACGAGGGTGCAGTACTTC; cdr3_aa: CASSQRGQGITSTRVQYF
j_call: TRBJ2-2; clone_size: .; v_call: TRBV6-5; d_call: TRBD2; cdr3_nt: TGTGCCAGCAGTTACTCGACTAGCGGGAGCACCGGGGAGCTGTTTTTT; cdr3_aa: CASSYSTSGSTGELFF
j_call: TRBJ2-3; clone_size: .; v_call: TRBV30; d_call: .; cdr3_nt: TGTGCCTGGACAGGGAGCACAGATACGCAGTATTTT; cdr3_aa: CAWTGSTDTQYF
j_call: TRBJ2-7; clone_size: .; v_call: TRBV27; d_call: TRBD2; cdr3_nt: TGTGCCAGCAGATTACTAGCGGGAGGTCTCTACGAGCAGTACTTC; cdr3_aa: CASRLLAGGLYEQYF
j_call: TRBJ2-7; clone_size: .; v_call: TRBV6-4; d_call: .; cdr3_nt: TGTGCCAGCAGTCCGACGACTGGGTCCTACGAGCAGTACTTC; cdr3_aa: CASSPTTGSYEQYF
j_call: TRBJ1-5; clone_size: .; v_call: TRBV30; d_call: .; cdr3_nt: TGTGCCTGTCAGGAGGCGCGGTCGGGTCAGCCCCAGCATTTT; cdr3_aa: CACQEARSGQPQHF
j_call: TRBJ2-6; clone_size: .; v_call: TRBV18; d_call: TRBD1; cdr3_nt: TGTGCCAGCTCACCTCGCTTTCCACAGGGGGGGGCCAACGTCCTGACTTTC; cdr3_aa: CASSPRFPQGGANVLTF
j_call: TRBJ2-5; clone_size: few; v_call: TRBV11-2; d_call: .; cdr3_nt: TGTGCCAGCACATGGGCCGAGACCCAGTACTTC; cdr3_aa: CASTWAETQYF
j_call: TRBJ1-1; clone_size: .; v_call: TRBV15; d_call: TRBD1; cdr3_nt: TGTGCCACCAGCCGACAAATCAGGGGGCTAAACACTGAAGCTTTCTTT; cdr3_aa: CATSRQIRGLNTEAFF
j_call: TRBJ2-4; clone_size: .; v_call: TRBV10-3; d_call: .; cdr3_nt: TGTGCCAGCGGGTCCAGCCCGGCCAAAAACATTCAGTACTTC; cdr3_aa: CASGSSPAKNIQYF
j_call: TRBJ2-5; clone_size: .; v_call: TRBV30; d_call: .; cdr3_nt: TGTGCCTTCCTTGAGGAAGAGACCCAGTACTTC; cdr3_aa: CAFLEEETQYF
j_call: TRBJ2-2; clone_size: .; v_call: TRBV7-3; d_call: .; cdr3_nt: TGTGCCAGCAGTTCAAACAGGAACACCGGGGAGCTGTTTTTT; cdr3_aa: CASSSNRNTGELFF
j_call: TRBJ2-3; clone_size: few; v_call: TRBV28; d_call: .; cdr3_nt: TGTGCCAGCAGTAGGGCGGGGAGGACAGATACGCAGTATTTT; cdr3_aa: CASSRAGRTDTQYF
j_call: TRBJ2-7; clone_size: .; v_call: TRBV5-1; d_call: .; cdr3_nt: TGCGCCAGCAGCTTGGGGCCTGAGGCCACCTACGAGCAGTACTTC; cdr3_aa: CASSLGPEATYEQYF
j_call: TRBJ2-5; clone_size: .; v_call: TRBV19; d_call: .; cdr3_nt: TGTGCCAGTAGTTCAGCCCTGACTAGACAAGAGACCCAGTACTTC; cdr3_aa: CASSSALTRQETQYF
j_call: TRBJ2-7; clone_size: .; v_call: TRBV11-2; d_call: TRBD1; cdr3_nt: TGTGCCAGCAGCCTCCGAACCCGCGCAGGGGGTTTGGGCGAGCAGTACTTC; cdr3_aa: CASSLRTRAGGLGEQYF
j_call: TRBJ2-3; clone_size: .; v_call: TRBV2; d_call: TRBD2; cdr3_nt: TGTGCCAGCAGTGGACCCCCCTCAGCGGGGGGGAGAGATACGCAGTATTTT; cdr3_aa: CASSGPPSAGGRDTQYF
j_call: TRBJ1-5; clone_size: .; v_call: TRBV27; d_call: .; cdr3_nt: TGTGCCAGCAGTTTGCGTCCAACAGGGTCGAATCAGCCCCAGCATTTT; cdr3_aa: CASSLRPTGSNQPQHF
j_call: TRBJ1-1; clone_size: .; v_call: TRBV14; d_call: .; cdr3_nt: TGTGCCAGCAGCCAAGAGAACACCCCGAACACTGAAGCTTTCTTT; cdr3_aa: CASSQENTPNTEAFF
j_call: TRBJ2-1; clone_size: .; v_call: TRBV5-1; d_call: TRBD1; cdr3_nt: TGCGCCAGCAGCATACAGGGGGATGAGCAGTTCTTC; cdr3_aa: CASSIQGDEQFF
j_call: TRBJ2-5; clone_size: few; v_call: TRBV28; d_call: TRBD1; cdr3_nt: TGTGCCAGCAGTTCCTACACCCGGGACAGGGGATCAGAGACCCAGTACTTC; cdr3_aa: CASSSYTRDRGSETQYF
j_call: TRBJ2-6; clone_size: .; v_call: TRBV7-3; d_call: .; cdr3_nt: TGTGCCAGCAGCGCCCAGGGTGGTGGGGCCAACGTCCTGACTTTC; cdr3_aa: CASSAQGGGANVLTF
j_call: TRBJ1-5; clone_size: .; v_call: TRBV4-2; d_call: .; cdr3_nt: TGTGCCAGCAGCCAAGCGGGGAGGGACGGACAGCCCCAGCATTTT; cdr3_aa: CASSQAGRDGQPQHF